These 32 T cell receptor beta chains originate from one sample sequenced in a study of T cells in Graves' hyperthyroidism and ophthalmopathy. The TCR beta CDR3 regions underwent amplification using RNA transcripts as the source. HTBI primers were used for first-round RT-PCR of the TCR CDR3. TCRdb passed the multiplex PCR reads through MiXCR, listing each CDR3 protein once. The data show 550,000 to 650,000 distinct CDR3 sequences, around 13% seen once. Material: blood. Receptor source: a woman aged 25 to 45 with Graves' hyperthyroidism that later progressed to Graves' ophthalmopathy.

The V and J genes are TRBV9 and TRBJ2-3; 8 bases agree with TRBD2. CDR1 is SGDLS, CDR2 YYNGEE, per germline. The length of the CDR3 is 15 residues. J lost 6 bases, V lost 0 bases, and 6 bases had no gene match. CDR3 sequence reads: CASSVEGSGTDTQYF. DNA of the CDR3: TGTGCCAGCAGCGTAGAGGGTAGCGGGACTGATACGCAGTATTTT. The full variable domain, rest sourced from reference TRBV9 and TRBJ2-3, is DSGVTQTPKHLITATGQRVTLRCSPRSGDLSVYWYQQSLDQGLQFLIQYYNGEERAKGNILERFSAQQFPDLHSELNLSSLELGDSALYFCASSVEGSGTDTQYFGPGTRLTVL.

As to this clonotype: This may arise from a read error, as a much more abundant clone is one base away. The J gene is TRBJ2-1, the V gene TRBV20-1, with a tentative D call TRBD1 (5 bases). Germline CDR1 DFQATT, CDR2 SNEGSKA (reference sequence). CDR3 length: 13 residues. The DNA for the CDR3 is TGCAGTGCCACCGTAGGGGCCTACAATGAGCACTTCTTC. Amino acids: CSATVGAYNEHFF.

This clonotype was seen ten or more times. This chain links TRBV3-1 with TRBJ2-7; a weak D match, TRBD1 (6 bases). CDR1 and CDR2 (germline): LGHDT, YNNKEL (reference sequence). The CDR3 consists of 13 residues. The germline V and J ends were trimmed by 3 bases and 9 bases, with 15 bases remaining between them. DNA for the CDR3: TGTGCCAGCAGCCAGGGGACACAGCTCGTGCAGTACTTC. Its protein product is CASSQGTQLVQYF.

A note on this clonotype: Germline and junction disagree at one end, which may indicate a read error. The V call is TRBV7-3, the J call TRBJ2-2, with D perhaps given as TRBD1 or TRBD2 (5 bases each). The CDR3 runs 15 residues. CDR1 is SGHTA, CDR2 FQGTGA, per germline. In DNA, the CDR3 is TGTGTCAGCAGCTTCGGGGCGGATTTGTCGGGGGAGCTGTTTTTT. Amino acids: CVSSFGADLSGELFF.

This clonotype has more than one count but fewer than ten. The chain employs TRBV28 and TRBJ2-1, with 10 bases fitting TRBD2. The length of the CDR3 is 20 residues. J gave up 0 bases and V 6 bases, and 17 bases lay outside the gene matches. Germline V gives CDR1 MDHEN, CDR2 SYDVKM. CDR3 sequence reads: CASSTPRTQREGSSYNEQFF. Here the CDR3 DNA reads TGTGCCAGCAGCACCCCCCGTACCCAGCGGGAGGGAAGCTCCTACAATGAGCAGTTCTTC. Drawing the rest from reference TRBV28 and TRBJ2-1, the complete variable domain is DVKVTQSSRYLVKRTGEKVFLECVQDMDHENMFWYRQDPGLGLRLIYFSYDVKMKEKGDIPEGYSVSREKKERFSLILESASTNQTSMYLCASSTPRTQREGSSYNEQFFGPGTRLTVL.

This clonotype was counted at least ten times. This chain connects TRBV6-1 to TRBJ1-2; no reliable D call. V lost 5 bases to trimming and J lost 5 bases, with 6 bases between them. Germline lookup yields CDR1 MNHNS and CDR2 SASEGT. The CDR3 is 11 residues long. The CDR3 nucleotides are TGTGCCAGCAGTTCTGTATATGGCTACACCTTC. The encoded protein is CASSSVYGYTF.

Worth noting for this clonotype: Germline and junction disagree at one end, which may indicate a read error. The chain recombines TRBV9 with TRBJ2-2, with 10 bases lining up with TRBD2. The CDR3 has 18 amino acids. The germline V gene has CDR1 SGDLS and CDR2 YYNGEE. The CDR3 coding sequence is TGTGCCAACAGCGTAGGTTTAGCGGGAGGCCAGGGCACCGGGGGGCTGTTTTTT. As protein: CANSVGLAGGQGTGGLFF.

The chain couples TRBV7-6 to TRBJ1-4, with D perhaps matching TRBD1 (6 bases). V lost 1 base and J lost 8, with 14 bases in between. Germline V gene lookup returns CDR1 SGHVS and CDR2 FNYEAQ. There are 15 residues in the CDR3. The CDR3 DNA follows: TGTGCCAGCAGCTTAGTTAACAGGGAGGGGGAAAAACTGTTTTTT. Protein sequence: CASSLVNREGEKLFF. Full variable domain (outside the CDR3, taken from reference TRBV7-6 and TRBJ1-4): GAGVSQSPRYKVTKRGQDVALRCDPISGHVSLYWYRQALGQGPEFLTYFNYEAQQDKSGLPNDRFSAERPEGSISTLTIQRTEQRDSAMYRCASSLVNREGEKLFFGSGTQLSVL.

The table lists this clonotype with many counts. The genes are TRBV19 and TRBJ2-7; TRBD1 might be the D (6 bases). Germline lookup yields CDR1 LNHDA and CDR2 SQIVND (reference sequence). The V and J ends lost 3 bases and 2 bases respectively, with 8 bases between them. The CDR3 is 13 residues long. The CDR3 nucleotides are TGTGCCAGTAGTATGGGACAAACCTACGAGCAGTACTTC. Protein: CASSMGQTYEQYF.

This chain links TRBV5-1 with TRBJ2-5, with D perhaps matching TRBD2 (7 bases). The CDR3 consists of 15 residues. The germline V and J ends were trimmed by 0 bases and 3 bases, with 12 bases remaining between them. Germline CDR1 is SGHRS and CDR2 is YFSETQ. CDR3 loop: CASSLVGGGEETQYF. The CDR3 region has the DNA TGCGCCAGCAGCTTGGTCGGCGGGGGCGAAGAGACCCAGTACTTC.

This clonotype was detected ten times or more. V is TRBV2 and J is TRBJ1-4; D might be TRBD1 (5 bases). Germline lookup yields CDR1 SNHLY and CDR2 FYNNEI. There are 14 residues in the CDR3. Trimming removed 3 bases from V and 6 bases from J, with 11 bases in between. The CDR3 loop reads CASSEDGGDEKLFF. CDR3 DNA: TGTGCCAGCAGTGAGGACGGGGGAGATGAAAAACTGTTTTTT.

The sample holds many counts of this clonotype. The CDR3 loop is CSVVGQGAYTF. The CDR3 DNA sequence: TGCAGCGTTGTGGGACAGGGGGCCTACACCTTC. The chain is built from TRBV29-1 and TRBJ1-2; 12 bases agree with TRBD1. The junction had 1 base not matched to a gene; V was cut back by 4 bases and J by 10 bases. The CDR3 runs to 11 residues. Germline assignment: CDR1 SQVTM and CDR2 ANQGSEA.

This clonotype was counted ten times or more. J is TRBJ2-1 and V is TRBV2; TRBD2 matches 9 bases. Germline trimming cut 1 base from V and 5 bases from J; bases unmatched to any gene: 6. Looked up from germline, CDR1 is SNHLY and CDR2 is FYNNEI. The length of the CDR3 is 16 residues. CDR3 sequence reads: CASSEVGASGDNEQFF. As DNA, the CDR3 is TGTGCCAGCAGTGAAGTCGGGGCTAGCGGGGACAATGAGCAGTTCTTC.

The chain has TRBV19 and TRBJ2-7; 9 bases agree with TRBD1. J was trimmed by 5 bases and V by 4 bases; bases with no gene match: 12. Germline V gene data show CDR1 as LNHDA and CDR2 as SQIVND (reference sequence). CDR3 length equals 16 residues. The CDR3 bases are TGTGCCAGTAGTACCCCCACGGGACAGGGAAAGGACGAGCAGTACTTC. Protein: CASSTPTGQGKDEQYF.

The table lists this clonotype with many counts. V and J are TRBV5-1 and TRBJ2-7; no clear D. The CDR3 spans 13 residues. Germline CDR1 SGHRS, CDR2 YFSETQ. V lost 0 bases, J lost 3 bases, and 7 bases lay in between. Here the CDR3 DNA reads TGCGCCAGCAGCTTGGCTCTCGACTACGAGCAGTACTTC. Its protein is CASSLALDYEQYF. The variable domain in full, with the rest retrieved from reference TRBV5-1 and TRBJ2-7, is KAGVTQTPRYLIKTRGQQVTLSCSPISGHRSVSWYQQTPGQGLQFLFEYFSETQRNKGNFPGRFSGRQFSNSRSEMNVSTLELGDSALYLCASSLALDYEQYFGPGTRLTVT.

In this sample, this clonotype turned up many times. J is TRBJ1-3 and V is TRBV5-1; no reliable D call. V lost 3 bases, J lost 4 bases, and 5 bases lay in between. Germline CDR1 reads SGHRS; CDR2 reads YFSETQ. The CDR3 consists of 12 residues. The CDR3: CASSSEGNTIYF. CDR3 sequence (DNA): TGCGCCAGCAGCTCTGAGGGAAACACCATATATTTT.

This clonotype has a count of ten or more. This sequence joins TRBV11-2 and TRBJ2-3, with unresolved D. There are 13 residues in the CDR3. CDR1 SGHAT and CDR2 FQNNGV come from the germline V gene. The V end was cut by 1 base, the J end by 4 bases, with 6 bases between. CDR3 sequence (DNA): TGTGCCAGCAGCTTAGGCCTGGCAGATACGCAGTATTTT. Translated, it gives CASSLGLADTQYF. Drawing the rest from reference TRBV11-2 and TRBJ2-3, the complete variable domain is EAGVAQSPRYKIIEKRQSVAFWCNPISGHATLYWYQQILGQGPKLLIQFQNNGVVDDSQLPKDRFSAERLKGVDSTLKIQPAKLEDSAVYLCASSLGLADTQYFGPGTRLTVL.

The V and J genes are TRBV9 and TRBJ1-2, with 8 bases fitting TRBD1. V gave up 1 base and J gave up 6 bases; unmatched junction bases: 5. The CDR3 sequence is 14 residues long. Germline V gives CDR1 SGDLS, CDR2 YYNGEE. CDR3 loop: CASSVQGAPDGYTF. In DNA, the CDR3 is TGTGCCAGCAGCGTACAGGGGGCGCCTGATGGCTACACCTTC.

This clonotype has ten or more counts. This sequence joins TRBV6-1 and TRBJ2-1, with D unresolved. CDR3 size: 13 residues. Germline-derived CDR1 and CDR2 are MNHNS and SASEGT. The germline V and J ends were trimmed by 5 bases and 0 bases, with 5 bases remaining between them. CDR3 protein: CASSLSSYNEQFF. CDR3 nucleotide sequence: TGTGCCAGCAGTCTTAGCTCCTACAATGAGCAGTTCTTC.

This chain joins TRBV7-9 and TRBJ1-1; D gene uncertain. Trimming removed 0 bases at V and 7 bases at J, with 18 bases between. The germline V gene has CDR1 SEHNR and CDR2 FQNEAQ (reference sequence). The CDR3 is 16 residues long. CDR3 DNA sequence: TGTGCCAGCAGCTTAGCGCTAATCGAGGCAGGAGGTGAAGCTTTCTTT. Translated, it gives CASSLALIEAGGEAFF.

The chain has TRBV28 and TRBJ2-7, with D possibly TRBD2 on 6 matching bases. Germline V gene data show CDR1 as MDHEN and CDR2 as SYDVKM. The CDR3 runs to 14 residues. V was cut by 7 bases and J by 6 bases, with 19 bases left in between. CDR3 in amino acids: CASNEGGVGAEQYF. In DNA, the CDR3 is TGTGCCAGCAACGAGGGCGGGGTGGGAGCCGAGCAGTACTTC.

This clonotype was seen many times. This sequence joins TRBV27 and TRBJ1-1, with unresolved D. Germline V gene data show CDR1 as MNHEY and CDR2 as SMNVEV (reference sequence). The CDR3 extends over 13 amino acids. With 5 bases removed from V and 0 bases from J, the gap between germline ends came to 7 bases. As DNA, the CDR3 is TGTGCCAGCAGTCCTCGGATGAACACTGAAGCTTTCTTT. This codes for CASSPRMNTEAFF.

This clonotype has just a few counts. The J gene is TRBJ2-1, the V gene TRBV5-1, with D perhaps TRBD1 or TRBD2 (5 bases each). Germline V gene sequence: CDR1 SGHRS, CDR2 YFSETQ. V lost 2 bases and J 6 bases, leaving 18 bases between the germline ends. CDR3 size: 16 residues. This CDR3 reads CASSFTSVGAGNEQFF. CDR3 nucleotide sequence: TGCGCCAGCAGCTTCACCTCGGTAGGGGCGGGCAATGAGCAGTTCTTC.

This clonotype has ten or more counts. The CDR3 bases are TGTGCCAGCAGTGAGGACGTCTCGAGCACAGATACGCAGTATTTT. This encodes CASSEDVSSTDTQYF. This chain links TRBV2 with TRBJ2-3; D remains ambiguous. Trimming shortened V by 3 bases and J by 0 bases, and 10 bases separated the two germline ends. This CDR3 is 15 amino acids long. CDR1 and CDR2 from the germline V gene are SNHLY and FYNNEI.

This clonotype appeared many times. The rearrangement uses TRBV3-1 and TRBJ2-3, with unresolved D. V lost 4 bases, J lost 4 bases, and 12 bases lay in between. CDR3 length: 14 residues. Germline CDR1 reads LGHDT; CDR2 reads YNNKEL (reference sequence). As DNA, the CDR3 is TGTGCCAGCAGCCCTAGGAAGGGCCCAGATACGCAGTATTTT. Amino acid sequence: CASSPRKGPDTQYF.

There are many counts of this clonotype. V and J are TRBV10-3 and TRBJ2-6; D may be TRBD1 (7 bases). There are 15 residues in the CDR3. The germline CDR1 and CDR2 sequences are ENHRY and SYGVKD. Trimming cost V 6 bases and J 0 bases, with 9 bases left between them. The CDR3 sequence is CAIREGASGANVLTF. The CDR3 bases are TGTGCCATCAGGGAGGGGGCCTCTGGGGCCAACGTCCTGACTTTC.

V and J are TRBV6-1 and TRBJ2-7; 9 bases are shared with TRBD1. The V and J ends lost 6 bases and 4 bases, in that order; junction bases with no gene match: 13. Germline V CDR1 and CDR2: MNHNS, SASEGT. This CDR3 comprises 16 residues. The CDR3 reads CASSIYGTGKMYEQYF. The CDR3 DNA is TGTGCCAGCAGCATCTACGGGACAGGGAAAATGTACGAGCAGTACTTC.

Comments on this clonotype: At one of its ends the junction is not consistent with the germline gene, which may arise from a read error. The V call is TRBV5-1, the J call TRBJ2-2, with D possibly TRBD2 on 5 matching bases. The CDR3 length is 15 residues. CDR1 SGHRS and CDR2 YFSETQ come from the germline V gene. CDR3 protein: CASSRMNPPMRELFF. In DNA, the CDR3 is TGCGCCAGCAGCCGAATGAACCCCCCGATGAGGGAACTGTTTTTT.

Only one count was recorded for this clonotype. This rearrangement joins TRBV18 to TRBJ2-2; D is unresolved. Germline values: CDR1 KGHSH, CDR2 LQKENI. The CDR3 consists of 16 residues. V was clipped by 0 bases and J by 1 base, with 9 bases between them. Here the CDR3 DNA reads TGTGCCAGCTCACCACCGGTTTCTGAGAACACCGGGGAGCTGTTTTTT. Translation gives CASSPPVSENTGELFF.

This clonotype turned up a few times. The chain joins TRBV4-3 to TRBJ1-2; D is ambiguous. The germline V and J ends were trimmed by 0 bases and 4 bases, with 18 bases remaining between them. This CDR3 is 17 amino acids long. Germline values: CDR1 LGHNA, CDR2 YSLEER. The CDR3 loop is CASSQDVAGLLGYGYTF. DNA of the CDR3: TGCGCCAGCAGCCAAGATGTGGCAGGCCTGTTAGGCTATGGCTACACCTTC.

This clonotype appeared many times. The V call is TRBV12-3 or TRBV12-4, the J call TRBJ2-3; TRBD2 matches 10 bases. Trimming took 5 bases from V and 1 from J; bases not matched to a gene: 3. This CDR3 is 15 amino acids long. The CDR3 here is CASSIGLAGTDTQYF. DNA of the CDR3: TGTGCCAGCAGTATCGGACTAGCGGGCACAGATACGCAGTATTTT.

The chain recombines TRBV4-1 with TRBJ2-1, with no clear D. V was pared by 0 bases and J by 2 bases, with 11 bases between. CDR1 is MGHRA, CDR2 YSYEKL, per germline. This CDR3 contains 16 residues. CDR3 amino acids: CASSQESAVTYNEQFF. In DNA, the CDR3 is TGCGCCAGCAGCCAAGAGAGTGCGGTAACCTACAATGAGCAGTTCTTC.